This T cell receptor (beta chain) was sequenced for a study of cytomegalovirus exposure and HLA in healthy donors. Libraries were prepared by immunoSEQ multiplex PCR; TCRdb keeps only in-frame clonotypes and omits some of them. The sample holds approximately 70,000 clones, approximately 94% seen once. The sequence derives from a woman in her late teens or twenties in good health and CMV-seronegative. What was sequenced was PBMCs.

This CDR3 reads CASSLDRYSYEQYF. For the CDR3, the DNA is TGTGCCAGCAGCCTCGACAGGTACTCCTACGAGCAGTACTTC. The chain links TRBV5-6 to TRBJ2-7, with a tentative D call TRBD1 (6 bases). This CDR3 spans 14 amino acids. The V gene lost 4 bases and the J gene lost 0 bases, with 11 bases spanning the gap. The germline V gene has CDR1 SGHDT and CDR2 YYEEEE. Full variable domain (missing parts from reference TRBV5-6 and TRBJ2-7): DAGVTQSPTHLIKTRGQQVTLRCSPKSGHDTVSWYQQALGQGPQFIFQYYEEEERQRGNFPDRFSGHQFPNYSSELNVNALLLGDSALYLCASSLDRYSYEQYFGPGTRLTVT.